The present entry profiles one T cell receptor (beta chain) with its context. Clones were read by immunoSEQ multiplex PCR, and TCRdb kept only the in-frame ones, dropping some. The sample contains 95,000 to 120,000 clones, around 83% of which appear only once. This entry belongs to a study of blood T cell repertoires in COVID-19. CDR1 and CDR2 from the germline V gene are KGHSH and LQKENI. This CDR3 contains 16 residues. V dropped 8 bases and J dropped 1; count of bases not matched to a gene: 10. The receptor's source is a woman aged 60-75 years with COVID-19, enrolled during active disease. The chain links TRBV18 to TRBJ2-2; the match to TRBD1 covers 7 bases. The specimen sequenced was peripheral blood. CDR3 sequence: CASRQPGQMNTGELFF. DNA for the CDR3: TGTGCCAGCCGTCAACCGGGACAGATGAACACCGGGGAGCTGTTTTTT.